The rows below give T cell receptor beta chains drawn from one sample of a study of T cells in Graves' hyperthyroidism and ophthalmopathy. MiXCR was run by TCRdb on the multiplex PCR reads, yielding one entry per CDR3 protein. The table lists some 570,000 distinct CDR3 sequences, about 15% of them singletons. The sequenced sample consisted of blood. These receptors all stem from a woman in her late teens or twenties with Graves' ophthalmopathy. The CDR3 runs from the conserved cysteine through the conserved F or W. Fields, in order: J gene, D gene, V gene, clone size, CDR3 DNA, CDR3 protein. A D gene is named only where the DNA matches it firmly. Rows give clone size only sometimes, using once, few, many, or a class for an expanded clone.

j_gene: TRBJ2-1; d_gene: TRBD2; v_gene: TRBV4-1; abundance: few; CDR3nt: TGCGCCAGCAGCCGTAGGACTAGCGGGGGGTACAATGAGCAGTTCTTC; CDR3aa: CASSRRTSGGYNEQFF
j_gene: TRBJ2-7; d_gene: .; v_gene: TRBV9; abundance: .; CDR3nt: TGTGCCAGCAGCGTAGGTGATCGGTGGAAGGACTACGAGCAGTACTTC; CDR3aa: CASSVGDRWKDYEQYF
j_gene: TRBJ1-4; d_gene: .; v_gene: TRBV2; abundance: many; CDR3nt: TGTGCCAGCATTCTACCACGGGAGTCAAGCGAAAAACTGTTTTTT; CDR3aa: CASILPRESSEKLFF
j_gene: TRBJ1-2; d_gene: .; v_gene: TRBV7-9; abundance: few; CDR3nt: TGTGCCAGCAGCCCACAGGGTCCTAACTATGGCTACACCTTC; CDR3aa: CASSPQGPNYGYTF
j_gene: TRBJ1-5; d_gene: TRBD1; v_gene: TRBV6-2/TRBV6-3; abundance: .; CDR3nt: TGTGCCAGCAGTAAGGGGGCGGTGTCGAATAGCAATCAGCCCCAGCATTTT; CDR3aa: CASSKGAVSNSNQPQHF
j_gene: TRBJ2-2; d_gene: TRBD2; v_gene: TRBV2; abundance: .; CDR3nt: TGTGCCAGCAGTGATGGTCTAGCGGGAGATACCGGGGAGCTGTTTTTT; CDR3aa: CASSDGLAGDTGELFF
j_gene: TRBJ1-2; d_gene: .; v_gene: TRBV29-1; abundance: many; CDR3nt: TGCAGCGTCAAAGCCCAGACTAACTATGGCTACACCTTC; CDR3aa: CSVKAQTNYGYTF
j_gene: TRBJ1-1; d_gene: .; v_gene: TRBV13; abundance: .; CDR3nt: TGTGCCAGCAGCCCTCGTTCTTTTGAAGCTTTCTTT; CDR3aa: CASSPRSFEAFF
j_gene: TRBJ1-1; d_gene: TRBD1; v_gene: TRBV30; abundance: many; CDR3nt: TGTGCCTGGGACAGGGGGATGAACACTGAAGCTTTCTTT; CDR3aa: CAWDRGMNTEAFF
j_gene: TRBJ2-7; d_gene: .; v_gene: TRBV7-2; abundance: few; CDR3nt: TGTGCCAGCAGCTCGGATTTATCAACCTACGAGCAGTACTTC; CDR3aa: CASSSDLSTYEQYF
j_gene: TRBJ1-2; d_gene: .; v_gene: TRBV30; abundance: few; CDR3nt: TGTGCCTGGAGTGTACCAGGGGATCTAAACTACGGCTACACCTTC; CDR3aa: CAWSVPGDLNYGYTF
j_gene: TRBJ2-7; d_gene: TRBD1; v_gene: TRBV12-3/TRBV12-4; abundance: many; CDR3nt: TGTGCCAGCAGTTCAGACAGGGGCTCCGAGCAGTACTTC; CDR3aa: CASSSDRGSEQYF
j_gene: TRBJ2-7; d_gene: TRBD2; v_gene: TRBV7-6; abundance: .; CDR3nt: TGTGCCAGCAGATTAAGCGGGGGGGCGTGGGAGCAGTACTTC; CDR3aa: CASRLSGGAWEQYF
j_gene: TRBJ2-1; d_gene: .; v_gene: TRBV12-3/TRBV12-4; abundance: many; CDR3nt: TGTGCCAGCAGTTTGCGAAGAAACAATGAGCAGTTCTTC; CDR3aa: CASSLRRNNEQFF
j_gene: TRBJ1-2; d_gene: .; v_gene: TRBV3-1; abundance: many; CDR3nt: TGTGCCAGCAGCCAAGACATAGGTAACTATGGCTACACCTTC; CDR3aa: CASSQDIGNYGYTF
j_gene: TRBJ1-2; d_gene: .; v_gene: TRBV7-6; abundance: many; CDR3nt: TGTGCCAGCAGCTTAGCGCCGGGGGCGAGCTATGGCTACACCTTC; CDR3aa: CASSLAPGASYGYTF
j_gene: TRBJ2-5; d_gene: .; v_gene: TRBV7-9; abundance: many; CDR3nt: TGTGCCAGCAGCTTATTTACTTCTCAAGAGACCCAGTACTTC; CDR3aa: CASSLFTSQETQYF
j_gene: TRBJ2-7; d_gene: TRBD1; v_gene: TRBV28; abundance: many; CDR3nt: TGTGCCAGCAGTTTGTATGTTGAGGGGGCAGGGGAGCAGTACTTC; CDR3aa: CASSLYVEGAGEQYF
j_gene: TRBJ2-3; d_gene: .; v_gene: TRBV10-3; abundance: many; CDR3nt: TGTGCCATCAGTGAAAGGGGGAGTGTGTCAGATACGCAGTATTTT; CDR3aa: CAISERGSVSDTQYF
j_gene: TRBJ1-2; d_gene: .; v_gene: TRBV6-2/TRBV6-3; abundance: few; CDR3nt: TGTGCCAGCAGCTCCCAGACGGGGGTAGGCTACACCTTC; CDR3aa: CASSSQTGVGYTF
j_gene: TRBJ1-4; d_gene: TRBD1; v_gene: TRBV5-4; abundance: .; CDR3nt: TGTGCCAGCAGTAACGAGGGGGCTGAAAAACTGTTTTTT; CDR3aa: CASSNEGAEKLFF
j_gene: TRBJ1-1; d_gene: .; v_gene: TRBV10-2; abundance: .; CDR3nt: TGCGCCAGCAGTGAATCCAGACCAGGGTACACTGAAGCTTTCTTT; CDR3aa: CASSESRPGYTEAFF
j_gene: TRBJ1-6; d_gene: .; v_gene: TRBV5-1; abundance: few; CDR3nt: TGCGCCAGCAGCTTGCACGAGAATTCACCCCTCCACTTT; CDR3aa: CASSLHENSPLHF
j_gene: TRBJ2-1; d_gene: .; v_gene: TRBV18; abundance: many; CDR3nt: TGTGCCAGCTCACCACTGAGGGGCACCAGATCTTACAATGAGCAGTTCTTC; CDR3aa: CASSPLRGTRSYNEQFF
j_gene: TRBJ2-7; d_gene: .; v_gene: TRBV12-3/TRBV12-4; abundance: many; CDR3nt: TGTGCCAGCGGGGACCGTGGGACGGGATGGTACGAGCAGTACTTC; CDR3aa: CASGDRGTGWYEQYF
j_gene: TRBJ2-3; d_gene: TRBD1; v_gene: TRBV28; abundance: many; CDR3nt: TGTGCCAGCAGTTTTTGGGACAGTGGCACAGATACGCAGTATTTT; CDR3aa: CASSFWDSGTDTQYF
j_gene: TRBJ2-5; d_gene: TRBD1; v_gene: TRBV28; abundance: few; CDR3nt: TGTGCCAGCAGTGACCACCCGAGGGGGCTGGAGACCCAGTACTTC; CDR3aa: CASSDHPRGLETQYF
j_gene: TRBJ2-3; d_gene: TRBD2; v_gene: TRBV30; abundance: many; CDR3nt: TGTGCCTGGAGTGTAAGCGGGAGCGGGTCAGATACGCAGTATTTT; CDR3aa: CAWSVSGSGSDTQYF
j_gene: TRBJ2-3; d_gene: TRBD2; v_gene: TRBV6-2/TRBV6-3; abundance: .; CDR3nt: TGTGCCAGCAGTTTACTCGGACTAGCGGGGGCTAGCACAGATACGCAGTATTTT; CDR3aa: CASSLLGLAGASTDTQYF
j_gene: TRBJ1-3; d_gene: .; v_gene: TRBV6-2/TRBV6-3; abundance: .; CDR3nt: TGTGCCAGCACCTCAGACTCTGGAAACACCATATATTTT; CDR3aa: CASTSDSGNTIYF
j_gene: TRBJ1-2; d_gene: .; v_gene: TRBV9; abundance: many; CDR3nt: TGTGCCAGCAGCGTAGAGGGTGCTGGCTACACCTTC; CDR3aa: CASSVEGAGYTF
j_gene: TRBJ1-4; d_gene: .; v_gene: TRBV20-1; abundance: .; CDR3nt: TGCAGTGCTCGCGGAGCCTTGGAAAAACTGTTTTTT; CDR3aa: CSARGALEKLFF
j_gene: TRBJ2-4; d_gene: .; v_gene: TRBV12-3/TRBV12-4; abundance: .; CDR3nt: TGTGCCAGCAGTTTAGGTGGCGGGAAAAGCATTCAGTACTTC; CDR3aa: CASSLGGGKSIQYF
j_gene: TRBJ1-1; d_gene: .; v_gene: TRBV2; abundance: many; CDR3nt: TGTGCCAGCGGTAGAGATTACACGACTGAAGCTTTCTTT; CDR3aa: CASGRDYTTEAFF
j_gene: TRBJ2-3; d_gene: .; v_gene: TRBV7-8; abundance: .; CDR3nt: TGTGCCAGCAGCTTCCAACAGGATACGCAGTATTTT; CDR3aa: CASSFQQDTQYF
j_gene: TRBJ1-1; d_gene: TRBD1; v_gene: TRBV5-1; abundance: many; CDR3nt: TGCGCCAGCAGCTTGGATCTCCTAAGGGGGCGCACTGAAGCTTTCTTT; CDR3aa: CASSLDLLRGRTEAFF
j_gene: TRBJ2-1; d_gene: .; v_gene: TRBV28; abundance: many; CDR3nt: TGTGCCAGCAGCGCATCGTACAATGAGCAGTTCTTC; CDR3aa: CASSASYNEQFF
j_gene: TRBJ2-7; d_gene: TRBD2; v_gene: TRBV7-9; abundance: .; CDR3nt: TGTGCCAGCAGTCCCAGACGACTAGCGGATTCCTACGAGCAGTACTTC; CDR3aa: CASSPRRLADSYEQYF
j_gene: TRBJ1-1; d_gene: .; v_gene: TRBV3-1; abundance: many; CDR3nt: TGTGCCAGCAGCGTAATATCAGGGATCATGAACACTGAAGCTTTCTTT; CDR3aa: CASSVISGIMNTEAFF
j_gene: TRBJ2-5; d_gene: TRBD2; v_gene: TRBV10-3; abundance: .; CDR3nt: TGTGCCATCAGTGAGTCGGCTAGCGGGAGCCAAGAGACCCAGTACTTC; CDR3aa: CAISESASGSQETQYF
j_gene: TRBJ2-1; d_gene: TRBD2; v_gene: TRBV11-3; abundance: few; CDR3nt: TGTGCCAGCAGCTTGGCCCGCGGGACTAGCCCACACTTGAGCTCCTACAATGAGCAGTTCTTC; CDR3aa: CASSLARGTSPHLSSYNEQFF